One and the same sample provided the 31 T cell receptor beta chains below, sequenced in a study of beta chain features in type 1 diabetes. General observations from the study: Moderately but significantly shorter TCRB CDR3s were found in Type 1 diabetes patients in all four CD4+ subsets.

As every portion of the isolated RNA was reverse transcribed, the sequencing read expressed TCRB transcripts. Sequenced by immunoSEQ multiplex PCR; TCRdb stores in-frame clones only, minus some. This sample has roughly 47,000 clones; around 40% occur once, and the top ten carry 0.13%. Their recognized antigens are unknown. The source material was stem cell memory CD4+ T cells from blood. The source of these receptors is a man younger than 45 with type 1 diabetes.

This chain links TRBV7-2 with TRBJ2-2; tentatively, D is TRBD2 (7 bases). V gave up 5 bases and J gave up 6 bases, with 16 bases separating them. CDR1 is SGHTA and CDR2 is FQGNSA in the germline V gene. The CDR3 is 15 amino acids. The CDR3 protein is CASSPLGGVAGELFF. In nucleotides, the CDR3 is TGTGCCAGCAGCCCTCTAGGGGGGGTTGCCGGGGAGCTGTTTTTT.

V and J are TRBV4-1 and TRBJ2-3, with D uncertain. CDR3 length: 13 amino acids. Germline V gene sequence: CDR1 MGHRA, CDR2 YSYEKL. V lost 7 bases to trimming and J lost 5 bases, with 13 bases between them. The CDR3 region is CASTTIRGDTQYF. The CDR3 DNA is TGCGCCAGCACCACTATCCGCGGAGATACGCAGTATTTT.

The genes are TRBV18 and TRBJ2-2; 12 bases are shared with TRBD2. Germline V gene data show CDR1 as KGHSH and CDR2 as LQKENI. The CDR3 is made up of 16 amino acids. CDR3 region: CYSVASGRGNTGELFF. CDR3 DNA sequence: TGTTATAGTGTCGCTAGCGGGAGGGGGAACACCGGGGAGCTGTTTTTT.

The DNA for the CDR3 is TGCGCCAGCAGTGGGGACAGGGGGAACTCCTACGAGCAGTACTTC. Its translation is CASSGDRGNSYEQYF. The V call is TRBV5-1, the J call TRBJ2-7, with 11 nucleotides matching TRBD1. Trimming cost V 5 bases and J 0 bases; bases outside gene matches: 4. The length of the CDR3 is 15 residues. Germline V gene data show CDR1 as SGHRS and CDR2 as YFSETQ.

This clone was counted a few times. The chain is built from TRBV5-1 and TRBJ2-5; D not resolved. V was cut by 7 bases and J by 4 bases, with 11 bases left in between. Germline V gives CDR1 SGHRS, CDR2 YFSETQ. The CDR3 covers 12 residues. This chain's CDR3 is CASARSRETQYF. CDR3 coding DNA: TGCGCCAGCGCCCGATCGCGAGAGACCCAGTACTTC.

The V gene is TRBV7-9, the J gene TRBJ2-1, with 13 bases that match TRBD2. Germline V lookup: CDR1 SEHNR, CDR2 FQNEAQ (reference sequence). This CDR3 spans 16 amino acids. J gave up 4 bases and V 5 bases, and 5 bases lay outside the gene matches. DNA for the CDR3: TGTGCCAGCAGCCCTGGACTAGCGGGAGCTTACAATGAGCAGTTCTTC. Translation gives CASSPGLAGAYNEQFF.

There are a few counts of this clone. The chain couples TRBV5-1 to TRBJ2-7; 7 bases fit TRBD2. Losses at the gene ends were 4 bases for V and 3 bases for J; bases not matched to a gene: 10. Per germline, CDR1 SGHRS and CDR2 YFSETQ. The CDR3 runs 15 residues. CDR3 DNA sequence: TGCGCCAGCAGCGTCTTGGGGACTAACAACTACGAGCAGTACTTC. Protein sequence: CASSVLGTNNYEQYF.

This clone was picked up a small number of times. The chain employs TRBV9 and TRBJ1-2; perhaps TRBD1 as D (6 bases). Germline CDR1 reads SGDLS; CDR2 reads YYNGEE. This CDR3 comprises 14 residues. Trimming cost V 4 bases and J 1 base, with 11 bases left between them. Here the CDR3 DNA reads TGTGCCAGCAGCCCCCTGGACAGTAACTATGGCTACACCTTC. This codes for CASSPLDSNYGYTF. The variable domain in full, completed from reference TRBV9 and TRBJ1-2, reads DSGVTQTPKHLITATGQRVTLRCSPRSGDLSVYWYQQSLDQGLQFLIQYYNGEERAKGNILERFSAQQFPDLHSELNLSSLELGDSALYFCASSPLDSNYGYTFGSGTRLTVV.

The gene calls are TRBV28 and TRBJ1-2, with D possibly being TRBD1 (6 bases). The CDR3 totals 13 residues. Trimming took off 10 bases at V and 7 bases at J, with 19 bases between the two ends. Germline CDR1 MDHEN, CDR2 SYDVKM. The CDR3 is CATHETGRSGYTF. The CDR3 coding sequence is TGTGCCACTCATGAGACAGGACGCAGTGGCTACACCTTC.

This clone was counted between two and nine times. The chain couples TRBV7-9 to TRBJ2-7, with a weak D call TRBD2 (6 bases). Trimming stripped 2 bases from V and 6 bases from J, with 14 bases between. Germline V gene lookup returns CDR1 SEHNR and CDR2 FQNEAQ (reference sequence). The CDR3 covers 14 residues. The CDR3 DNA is TGTGCCAGCAGCTTACGGGAGCGGTCTCGCGAGCAGTACTTC. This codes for CASSLRERSREQYF. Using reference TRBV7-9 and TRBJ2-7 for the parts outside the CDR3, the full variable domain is DTGVSQNPRHKITKRGQNVTFRCDPISEHNRLYWYRQTLGQGPEFLTYFQNEAQLEKSRLLSDRFSAERPKGSFSTLEIQRTEQGDSAMYLCASSLRERSREQYFGPGTRLTVT.

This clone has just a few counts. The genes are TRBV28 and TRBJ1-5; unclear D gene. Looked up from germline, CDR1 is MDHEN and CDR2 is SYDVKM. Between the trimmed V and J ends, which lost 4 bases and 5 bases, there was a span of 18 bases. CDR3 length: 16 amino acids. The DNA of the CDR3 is TGTGCCAGCAGTTCGGGAGGCGGAAGAGTTGATCAGCCCCAGCATTTT. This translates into CASSSGGGRVDQPQHF.

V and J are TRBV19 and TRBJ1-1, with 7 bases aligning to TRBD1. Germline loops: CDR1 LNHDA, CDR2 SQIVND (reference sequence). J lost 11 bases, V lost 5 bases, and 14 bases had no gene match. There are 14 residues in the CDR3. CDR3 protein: CASSADLTGTVAFF. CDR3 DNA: TGTGCCAGTAGTGCGGACCTGACAGGGACGGTCGCTTTCTTT.

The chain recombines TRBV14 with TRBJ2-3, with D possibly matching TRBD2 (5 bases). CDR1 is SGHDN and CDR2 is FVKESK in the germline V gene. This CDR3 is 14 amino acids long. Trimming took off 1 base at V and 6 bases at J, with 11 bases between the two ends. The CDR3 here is CASSQGRGGDTQYF. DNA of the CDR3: TGTGCCAGCAGCCAAGGGAGAGGCGGGGATACGCAGTATTTT. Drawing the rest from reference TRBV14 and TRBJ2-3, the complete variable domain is EAGVTQFPSHSVIEKGQTVTLRCDPISGHDNLYWYRRVMGKEIKFLLHFVKESKQDESGMPNNRFLAERTGGTYSTLKVQPAELEDSGVYFCASSQGRGGDTQYFGPGTRLTVL.

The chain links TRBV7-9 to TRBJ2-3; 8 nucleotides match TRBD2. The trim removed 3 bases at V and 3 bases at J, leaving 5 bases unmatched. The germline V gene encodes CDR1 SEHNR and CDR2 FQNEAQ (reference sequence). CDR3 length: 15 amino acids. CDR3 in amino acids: CASSFGRALTDTQYF. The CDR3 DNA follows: TGTGCCAGCAGCTTCGGGAGGGCCCTTACAGATACGCAGTATTTT.

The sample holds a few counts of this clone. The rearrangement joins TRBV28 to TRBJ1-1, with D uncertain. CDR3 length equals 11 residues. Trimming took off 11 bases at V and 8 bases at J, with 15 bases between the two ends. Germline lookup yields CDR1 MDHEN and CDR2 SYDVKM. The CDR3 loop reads CAVRPGVEAFF. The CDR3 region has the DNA TGTGCCGTACGACCGGGAGTCGAAGCTTTCTTT.

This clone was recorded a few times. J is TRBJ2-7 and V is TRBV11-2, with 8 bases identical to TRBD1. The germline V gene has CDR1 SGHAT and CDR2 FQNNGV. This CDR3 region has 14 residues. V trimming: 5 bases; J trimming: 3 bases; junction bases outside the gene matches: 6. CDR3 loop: CASSQGAGIYEQYF. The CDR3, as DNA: TGTGCCAGCAGCCAGGGGGCAGGGATCTACGAGCAGTACTTC.

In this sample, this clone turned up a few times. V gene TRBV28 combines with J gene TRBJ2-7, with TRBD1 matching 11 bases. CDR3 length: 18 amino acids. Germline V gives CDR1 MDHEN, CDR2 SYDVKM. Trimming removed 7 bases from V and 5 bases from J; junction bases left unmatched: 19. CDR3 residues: CASKPPGQGGQRRNEQYF. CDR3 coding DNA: TGTGCCAGCAAACCTCCGGGACAGGGGGGGCAAAGAAGGAACGAGCAGTACTTC.

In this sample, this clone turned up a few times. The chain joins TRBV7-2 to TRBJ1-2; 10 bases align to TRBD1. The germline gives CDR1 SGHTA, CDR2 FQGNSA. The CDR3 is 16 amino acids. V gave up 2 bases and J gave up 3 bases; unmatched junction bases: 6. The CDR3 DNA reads TGTGCCAGCAGCTTAACATGGGGACAGGGGCACTATGGCTACACCTTC. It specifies CASSLTWGQGHYGYTF. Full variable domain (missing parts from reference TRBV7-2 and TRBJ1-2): GAGVSQSPSNKVTEKGKDVELRCDPISGHTALYWYRQSLGQGLEFLIYFQGNSAPDKSGLPSDRFSAERTGGSVSTLTIQRTQQEDSAVYLCASSLTWGQGHYGYTFGSGTRLTVV.

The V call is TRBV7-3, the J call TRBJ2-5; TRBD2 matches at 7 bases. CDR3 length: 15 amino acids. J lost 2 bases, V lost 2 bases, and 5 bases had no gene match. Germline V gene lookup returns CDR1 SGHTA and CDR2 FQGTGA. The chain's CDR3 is CASSLVGGEQETQYF. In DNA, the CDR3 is TGTGCCAGCAGCTTAGTTGGGGGGGAACAAGAGACCCAGTACTTC. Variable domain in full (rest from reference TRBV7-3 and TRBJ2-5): GAGVSQTPSNKVTEKGKYVELRCDPISGHTALYWYRQSLGQGPEFLIYFQGTGAADDSGLPNDRFFAVRPEGSVSTLKIQRTERGDSAVYLCASSLVGGEQETQYFGPGTRLLVL.

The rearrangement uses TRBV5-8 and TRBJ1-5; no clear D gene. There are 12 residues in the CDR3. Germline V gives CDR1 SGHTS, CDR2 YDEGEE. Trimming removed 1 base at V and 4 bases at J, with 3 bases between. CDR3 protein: CASSLRNQPQHF. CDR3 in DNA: TGTGCCAGCAGCTTGCGGAATCAGCCCCAGCATTTT.

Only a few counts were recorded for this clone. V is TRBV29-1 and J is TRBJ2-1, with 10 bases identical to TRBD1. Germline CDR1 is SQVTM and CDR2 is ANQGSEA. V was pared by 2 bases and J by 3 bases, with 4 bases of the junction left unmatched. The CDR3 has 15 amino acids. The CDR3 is CSVEPGQGNYNEQFF. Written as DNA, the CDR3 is TGCAGCGTTGAACCGGGACAGGGGAACTACAATGAGCAGTTCTTC.

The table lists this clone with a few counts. Here the CDR3 reads CASSQGYRGQTQYF. CDR3 DNA sequence: TGCGCCAGCAGCCAAGGATACAGGGGCCAGACCCAGTACTTC. The chain has TRBV4-1 and TRBJ2-5; 7 bases line up with TRBD1. V shed 1 base and J 6 bases; nucleotides not matched to a gene: 5. There are 14 residues in the CDR3. Germline-derived CDR1 and CDR2 are MGHRA and YSYEKL.

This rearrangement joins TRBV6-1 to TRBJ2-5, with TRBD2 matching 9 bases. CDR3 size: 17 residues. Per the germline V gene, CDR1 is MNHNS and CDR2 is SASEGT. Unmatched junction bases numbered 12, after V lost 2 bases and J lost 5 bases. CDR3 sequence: CASSENLRREGRETQYF. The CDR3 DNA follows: TGTGCCAGCAGTGAAAACCTAAGGCGGGAGGGAAGGGAGACCCAGTACTTC.

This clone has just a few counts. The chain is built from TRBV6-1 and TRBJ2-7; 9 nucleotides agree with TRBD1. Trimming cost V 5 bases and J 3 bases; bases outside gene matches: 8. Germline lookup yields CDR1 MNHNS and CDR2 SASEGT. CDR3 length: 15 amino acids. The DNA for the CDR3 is TGTGCCAGCAGTCACCCGGGACAGGGTAACTACGAGCAGTACTTC. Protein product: CASSHPGQGNYEQYF.

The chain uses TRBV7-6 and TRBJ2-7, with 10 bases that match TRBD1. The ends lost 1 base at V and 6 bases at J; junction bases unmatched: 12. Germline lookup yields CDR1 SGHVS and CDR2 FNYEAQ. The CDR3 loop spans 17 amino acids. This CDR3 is CASSLVSAGTGASEQYF. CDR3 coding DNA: TGTGCCAGCAGCTTAGTATCTGCCGGGACAGGGGCTTCCGAGCAGTACTTC.

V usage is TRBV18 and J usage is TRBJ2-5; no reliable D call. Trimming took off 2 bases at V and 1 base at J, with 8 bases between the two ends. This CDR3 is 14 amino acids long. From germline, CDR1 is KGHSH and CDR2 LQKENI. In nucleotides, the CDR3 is TGTGCCAGCTCACCAAGTATGGCCCAAGAGACCCAGTACTTC. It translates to CASSPSMAQETQYF.

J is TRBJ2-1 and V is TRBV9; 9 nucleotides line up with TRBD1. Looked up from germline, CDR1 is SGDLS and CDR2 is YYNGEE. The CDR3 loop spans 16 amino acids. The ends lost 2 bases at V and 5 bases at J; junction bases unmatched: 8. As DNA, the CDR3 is TGTGCCAGCAGCGTTACCGGGACAGGGCGGGACAATGAGCAGTTCTTC. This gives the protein CASSVTGTGRDNEQFF.

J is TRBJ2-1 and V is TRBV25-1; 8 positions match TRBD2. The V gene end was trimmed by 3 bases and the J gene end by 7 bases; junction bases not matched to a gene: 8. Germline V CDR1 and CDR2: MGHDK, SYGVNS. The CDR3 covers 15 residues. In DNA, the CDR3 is TGTGCCAGCAGTGATCCGGCTAGCGGGTATAATGAGCAGTTCTTC. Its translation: CASSDPASGYNEQFF.

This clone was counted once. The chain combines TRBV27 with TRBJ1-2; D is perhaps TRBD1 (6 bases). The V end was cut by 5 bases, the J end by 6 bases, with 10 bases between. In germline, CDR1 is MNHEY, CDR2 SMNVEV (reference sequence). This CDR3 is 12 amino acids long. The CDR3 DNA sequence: TGTGCCAGCAGTAGGGGGTTTAATGGCTACACCTTC. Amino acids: CASSRGFNGYTF.

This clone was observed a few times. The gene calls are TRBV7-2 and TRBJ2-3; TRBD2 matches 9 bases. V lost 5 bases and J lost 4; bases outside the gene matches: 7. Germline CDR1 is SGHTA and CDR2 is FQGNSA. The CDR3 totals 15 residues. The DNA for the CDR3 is TGTGCCAGCAGCCGTGGGTCTAGCGGGGCAGATACGCAGTATTTT. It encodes CASSRGSSGADTQYF. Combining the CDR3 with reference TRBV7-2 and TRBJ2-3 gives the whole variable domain GAGVSQSPSNKVTEKGKDVELRCDPISGHTALYWYRQSLGQGLEFLIYFQGNSAPDKSGLPSDRFSAERTGGSVSTLTIQRTQQEDSAVYLCASSRGSSGADTQYFGPGTRLTVL.

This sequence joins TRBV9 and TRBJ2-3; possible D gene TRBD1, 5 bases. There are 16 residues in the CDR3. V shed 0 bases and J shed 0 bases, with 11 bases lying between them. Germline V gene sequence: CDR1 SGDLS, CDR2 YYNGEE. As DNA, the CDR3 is TGTGCCAGCAGCGTAGGAACAGGTGCGAGCACAGATACGCAGTATTTT. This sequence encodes CASSVGTGASTDTQYF.